These 17 T cell receptor beta chains were sequenced from one sample in a study of cytomegalovirus exposure and HLA in healthy donors. The primer mix had 60 Vbeta and 13 Jbeta primers. Libraries were prepared by immunoSEQ multiplex PCR; TCRdb keeps only in-frame clonotypes and omits some of them. The table shows roughly 120,000 clones, with about 80% occurring only once. The sequenced material came from PBMCs. Receptor source: a young man in good health and CMV-seropositive.

V is TRBV7-8 and J is TRBJ2-5, with TRBD2 matching over 11 bases. The V and J ends lost 11 bases and 5 bases, in that order; junction bases with no gene match: 13. Germline V gene sequence: CDR1 SGHVS, CDR2 FQNEAQ. The CDR3 extends over 15 amino acids. In DNA, the CDR3 is TGTGCCCGCGGGACTAGCGGAGTGGGGTGGGAGACCCAGTACTTC. As protein: CARGTSGVGWETQYF.

The chain is built from TRBV28 and TRBJ2-1, with D possibly TRBD2 on 7 matching bases. This CDR3 spans 15 amino acids. Between the trimmed V and J ends, which lost 2 bases and 1 base, there was a span of 9 bases. The germline gives CDR1 MDHEN, CDR2 SYDVKM. The CDR3 nucleotides read TGTGCCAGCAGTTTAGGGGGGGCGTCCTACAATGAGCAGTTCTTC. Translated: CASSLGGASYNEQFF. Variable domain in full (rest from reference TRBV28 and TRBJ2-1): DVKVTQSSRYLVKRTGEKVFLECVQDMDHENMFWYRQDPGLGLRLIYFSYDVKMKEKGDIPEGYSVSREKKERFSLILESASTNQTSMYLCASSLGGASYNEQFFGPGTRLTVL.

Note on this clone: The sample has other DNA sequences that encode this CDR3 too. The chain combines TRBV5-1 with TRBJ1-6, with TRBD1 matching 7 bases. The CDR3 runs to 13 residues. V trimming: 3 bases; J trimming: 6 bases; junction bases outside the gene matches: 0. Per the germline V gene, CDR1 is SGHRS and CDR2 is YFSETQ. The CDR3 is CASSWDSNSPLHF. CDR3 coding DNA: TGCGCCAGCAGCTGGGACAGTAATTCACCCCTCCACTTT. Complete variable domain (other parts from reference TRBV5-1 and TRBJ1-6): KAGVTQTPRYLIKTRGQQVTLSCSPISGHRSVSWYQQTPGQGLQFLFEYFSETQRNKGNFPGRFSGRQFSNSRSEMNVSTLELGDSALYLCASSWDSNSPLHFGNGTRLTVT.

J is TRBJ2-5 and V is TRBV6-5; D might be TRBD2 (6 bases). The length of the CDR3 is 13 residues. Germline V CDR1 and CDR2: MNHEY, SVGAGI. V gave up 6 bases and J gave up 1 base, with 9 bases separating them. The CDR3 DNA reads TGTGCCAGCAGACGTAGCGGCCAAGAGACCCAGTACTTC. Translating gives CASRRSGQETQYF.

This clone has just a few counts. This sequence joins TRBV7-9 and TRBJ1-1, with 11 nucleotides matching TRBD1. This CDR3 has 17 amino acids. CDR1 SEHNR and CDR2 FQNEAQ come from the germline V gene (reference sequence). V lost 2 bases and J lost 0; bases outside the gene matches: 5. The CDR3 here is CASSLLGTGGVNTEAFF. The CDR3 DNA is TGTGCCAGCAGCTTACTTGGGACAGGGGGGGTGAACACTGAAGCTTTCTTT.

V is TRBV13 and J is TRBJ1-2; TRBD1 is a possible D gene (5 bases). V dropped 0 bases and J dropped 4 bases, with 9 bases sitting between them. Germline V gene data show CDR1 as PRHDT and CDR2 as FYEKMQ (reference sequence). The CDR3 contains 14 residues. The CDR3 sequence: CASSLGQGGYGYTF. CDR3 bases: TGTGCCAGCAGCTTAGGGCAGGGAGGCTATGGCTACACCTTC.

This clone occurred a few times. The chain couples TRBV9 to TRBJ1-2; TRBD1 is a possible D gene (5 bases). V gave up 4 bases and J gave up 8 bases, with 24 bases separating them. Germline values: CDR1 SGDLS, CDR2 YYNGEE. This CDR3 contains 16 residues. CDR3: CASSPWGGRVQEGYTF. CDR3 coding DNA: TGTGCCAGCAGCCCTTGGGGGGGACGCGTCCAGGAAGGCTACACCTTC.

Notes on this clone: A junction end diverges from the germline sequence, so it may reflect a read error. Other DNA sequences within the sample encode an identical CDR3. J is TRBJ2-7 and V is TRBV4-3; D possibly corresponds to TRBD2 (5 bases). Looked up from germline, CDR1 is LGHNA and CDR2 is YSLEER. The CDR3 spans 15 residues. The CDR3 nucleotides are TGCGCCAGCAGTCAAGCGGCAGGTTCGACCTACGAGCAGTACTTC. It translates to CASSQAAGSTYEQYF.

The rearrangement uses TRBV4-1 and TRBJ2-5; 8 bases are shared with TRBD1. J gave up 3 bases and V 4 bases, and 13 bases lay outside the gene matches. The germline CDR1 and CDR2 sequences are MGHRA and YSYEKL. The CDR3 is 17 amino acids. The CDR3 loop is CASSPNGQGTKEETQYF. The DNA of the CDR3 is TGCGCCAGCAGCCCAAACGGACAGGGAACTAAGGAAGAGACCCAGTACTTC.

The chain recombines TRBV7-6 with TRBJ2-2, with D uncertain. V was shortened by 6 bases and J by 3 bases, with 11 bases between the two germline ends. Germline V gene lookup returns CDR1 SGHVS and CDR2 FNYEAQ. The CDR3 is made up of 14 amino acids. The CDR3 DNA follows: TGTGCCAGCAGGTCGAGTTCTTACACCGGGGAGCTGTTTTTT. Its translation is CASRSSSYTGELFF.

J is TRBJ1-4 and V is TRBV11-2; no clear D gene. CDR1 and CDR2 (germline): SGHAT, FQNNGV. The CDR3 loop spans 13 amino acids. V dropped 5 bases and J dropped 6 bases, with 10 bases sitting between them. DNA of the CDR3: TGTGCCAGCAGCGGCAATGCCTATGAAAAACTGTTTTTT. This sequence encodes CASSGNAYEKLFF.

This clone occurred once. J is TRBJ1-1 and V is TRBV15; no firm D call. The V end lost 3 bases, the J end lost 0 bases, and 14 bases lay between the germline ends. Germline V gene sequence: CDR1 LNHNV, CDR2 YYDKDF (reference sequence). This CDR3 comprises 16 residues. CDR3 amino acids: CATSRAGGRMNTEAFF. DNA for the CDR3: TGTGCCACCAGCAGGGCCGGAGGGAGGATGAACACTGAAGCTTTCTTT.

The rearrangement uses TRBV7-2 and TRBJ2-3; 9 nucleotides match TRBD2. V dropped 1 base and J dropped 8; count of bases not matched to a gene: 7. Germline V gene sequence: CDR1 SGHTA, CDR2 FQGNSA. This CDR3 has 15 residues. Here the CDR3 reads CASSLGSGGLGTQYF. The DNA of the CDR3 is TGTGCCAGCAGCTTAGGTAGCGGGGGTCTGGGTACGCAGTATTTT.

This clone was observed a handful of times. V gene TRBV28 combines with J gene TRBJ1-5, with 8 bases lining up with TRBD1. V shed 7 bases, J shed 0 bases, and the junction held 11 bases outside the gene matches. The germline V gene encodes CDR1 MDHEN and CDR2 SYDVKM. This CDR3 spans 17 amino acids. CDR3 loop: CASIPGQDGNSNQPQHF. CDR3 bases: TGTGCCAGCATCCCGGGACAGGATGGGAATAGCAATCAGCCCCAGCATTTT. The whole variable domain, filled in from reference TRBV28 and TRBJ1-5, reads DVKVTQSSRYLVKRTGEKVFLECVQDMDHENMFWYRQDPGLGLRLIYFSYDVKMKEKGDIPEGYSVSREKKERFSLILESASTNQTSMYLCASIPGQDGNSNQPQHFGDGTRLSIL.

The chain combines TRBV2 with TRBJ1-4, with D maybe TRBD1 (5 bases). Germline V gives CDR1 SNHLY, CDR2 FYNNEI. The CDR3 is 12 residues long. Here the CDR3 DNA reads TGTGCGGGTGGAGGGGATAATGAAAAACTGTTTTTT. This sequence encodes CAGGGDNEKLFF.

V is TRBV4-3 and J is TRBJ2-4, with a possible D match to TRBD2 (6 bases). This CDR3 has 18 amino acids. The germline V and J ends were trimmed by 0 bases and 0 bases, with 15 bases remaining between them. Per germline, CDR1 LGHNA and CDR2 YSLEER. This CDR3 reads CASSQDPARGLAKNIQYF. CDR3 bases: TGCGCCAGCAGCCAAGACCCGGCTCGGGGACTAGCCAAAAACATTCAGTACTTC.

The CDR3 sequence: CASSLDPLGRGNYEQYF. As DNA, the CDR3 is TGTGCCAGCAGCTTAGATCCCCTAGGGCGGGGGAACTACGAGCAGTACTTC. The rearrangement uses TRBV11-2 and TRBJ2-7; 7 bases line up with TRBD2. Germline V CDR1 and CDR2: SGHAT, FQNNGV. Losses at the gene ends were 0 bases for V and 3 bases for J; bases not matched to a gene: 11. This CDR3 contains 17 residues.